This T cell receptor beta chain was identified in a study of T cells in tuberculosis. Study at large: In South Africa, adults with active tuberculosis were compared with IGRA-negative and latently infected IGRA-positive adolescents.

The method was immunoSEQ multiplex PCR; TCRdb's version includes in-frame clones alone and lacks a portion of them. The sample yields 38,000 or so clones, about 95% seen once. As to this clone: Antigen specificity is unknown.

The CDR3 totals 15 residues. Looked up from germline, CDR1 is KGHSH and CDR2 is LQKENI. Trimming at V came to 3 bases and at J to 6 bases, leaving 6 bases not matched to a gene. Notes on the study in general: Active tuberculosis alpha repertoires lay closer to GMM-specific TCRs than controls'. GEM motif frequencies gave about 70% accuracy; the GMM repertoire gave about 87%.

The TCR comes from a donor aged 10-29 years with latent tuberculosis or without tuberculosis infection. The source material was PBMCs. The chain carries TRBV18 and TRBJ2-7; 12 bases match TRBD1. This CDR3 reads CASSPTGQGALEQYF. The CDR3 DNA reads TGTGCCAGCTCACCCACGGGACAGGGGGCCCTCGAGCAGTACTTC.